This TCR beta chain was sequenced in a study of cytomegalovirus exposure and HLA in healthy donors. J was trimmed by 6 bases and V by 6 bases; bases with no gene match: 8. The germline gives CDR1 GTSNPN, CDR2 SVGIG (reference sequence). The CDR3 length is 13 residues. Vbeta (60) and Jbeta (13) primers were used in the PCR. Sequenced by immunoSEQ multiplex PCR; TCRdb stores in-frame clones only, minus some. Found here are under 130,000 clones, 80% to 85% of them singletons; the top ten hold roughly 6.9%. This TCR derives from a man aged 25 to 45 in good health and CMV-seropositive. This chain joins TRBV30 and TRBJ2-7, with 10 bases identical to TRBD1. The sequencing input was PBMCs. CDR3 DNA sequence: TGTGCCTGTCATAATGGGACAGGGGTCGAGCAGTACTTC. The encoded protein is CACHNGTGVEQYF.